This T cell receptor (beta chain) was found in a study of T-cell reconstitution after alpha-beta-depleted transplantation in children (TCRdb year 2016). Study-level background: T-cell immune reconstitution after TCRalphabeta/CD19-depleted allogeneic hematopoietic cell transplantation in children was quantitatively tracked in the study by means of TCR repertoire profiling. Points the paper makes about the study in general: Hyperexpanded clone frequencies declined over subsequent months; after one year, T-cell counts and TCRbeta diversity were mostly attributed to newly produced T cells. In some patients, high TCRbeta diversity at day 60 was attributed to recipient T cells and intrathymic progenitors that had survived conditioning. Apparently early alphabetaT-cell count recovery about two months after transplant reportedly relied on only several hundred rapidly expanded clones derived from non-depleted graft cells.

CDR1 and CDR2, per the germline V gene, are MNHNS and SASEGT. V and J lose 6 bases and 6 bases, and a span of 18 bases separates them. The CDR3 covers 15 residues, taking in both the cysteine and the phenylalanine. Only the CDR3 region is kept as DNA, spanning 45 bases read in frame from base 1. The sample's treatment or condition label, in plain terms: allogeneic hematopoietic cell transplantation with graft depleted of TCRalphabeta T cells and CD19 B cells. Transplant recipients were children who received TCRalphabeta/CD19-depleted allogeneic hematopoietic cell grafts. Libraries were prepared through PCR. The instrument was an Illumina HiSeq 2500. To normalize quantification of the TCRbeta repertoire, the TCR libraries were built with molecular barcoding that relied on unique molecular identifiers. The public reads were reprocessed in TCRdb via fastp at Q25 and MiXCR, keeping in-frame beta chains. Each record represents a unique CDR3 protein, reported with the most common genes and DNA among its rows. The sample table contains about 120,000 distinct CDR3 sequences; only one count was recorded for under 25% of them. Roughly a tenth of the sample is in the top ten clones.

As for this clonotype: Its antigen remains undetermined. No base-level quality is on record; no much larger clone is a single base apart.

Recombination linked TRBV6-1 to TRBJ2-1, with the D gene call left open. The clonotype originates from a male patient between 2 and 10 years old who had a stem cell transplant for chronic granulomatous disease, so the T cells may come from the graft donor. The sequencing used PBMCs, mostly from graft donor cells, collected 180 days after TCRalphabeta/CD19-depleted stem cell transplant. Here the CDR3 is given as CASSQSASLINEQFF. The DNA sequence follows: TGTGCCAGCAGCCAATCCGCGAGTCTAATCAATGAGCAGTTCTTC.